This is a list of T cell receptor beta chains from one sample in a study of blood T cells in healthy people across ages. A single record per CDR3 protein comes from TCRdb applying MiXCR to the 5' RACE reads. The table lists over 600,000 distinct CDR3 sequences, roughly three fifths of them singletons, with around 25% in the top ten. Material: blood. All receptors come from a middle-aged man in good health. CDR3s include the opening cysteine and the closing phenylalanine or tryptophan. D genes are given only for firm matches. Clone size is not always given. Where it is, it says once, few, many or a class for expanded clones.

clone size	V gene	D gene	J gene	CDR3 protein	CDR3 DNA
.	TRBV9	TRBD2	TRBJ2-7	CASSALHLGGVGEQYF	TGTGCCAGCAGCGCCCTTCACCTTGGGGGGGTTGGTGAGCAGTACTTC
many	TRBV12-3/TRBV12-4	.	TRBJ1-5	CASSPSGQPQHF	TGTGCCAGCAGCCCTAGCGGACAGCCCCAGCATTTT
few	TRBV12-3/TRBV12-4	.	TRBJ2-7	CASRSPDGLYEQYF	TGTGCCAGCAGGTCACCGGACGGGCTCTACGAGCAGTACTTC
.	TRBV14	TRBD1	TRBJ2-6	CASSERGMTGLAGANVLTF	TGTGCCAGCAGCGAACGAGGAATGACAGGGCTAGCTGGGGCCAACGTCCTGACTTTC
.	TRBV20-1	.	TRBJ1-1	CSASFRTSVTEAFF	TGCAGTGCTAGCTTTCGGACATCCGTCACTGAAGCTTTCTTT
.	TRBV7-2	.	TRBJ1-5	CASSLEGVDQPQHF	TGTGCCAGCAGCTTAGAGGGGGTGGATCAGCCCCAGCATTTT
.	TRBV4-1	.	TRBJ1-4	CASSHREKLFF	TGCGCCAGCAGCCACAGAGAAAAACTGTTTTTT
.	TRBV29-1	TRBD2	TRBJ2-1	CSTPGLSYNEQFF	TGCAGCACTCCGGGACTATCCTACAATGAGCAGTTCTTC
few	TRBV7-2	TRBD2	TRBJ2-1	CASSLVPSGSFSSYNEQFF	TGTGCCAGCAGCTTAGTGCCTAGCGGGTCCTTTAGCTCCTACAATGAGCAGTTCTTC
.	TRBV10-3	.	TRBJ2-5	CAISEVGRTQYF	TGTGCCATCAGTGAAGTAGGTAGGACCCAGTACTTC
.	TRBV11-2	TRBD1	TRBJ2-7	CASSLAARTGAAKYEQYF	TGTGCCAGCAGCTTAGCCGCACGGACAGGGGCCGCCAAATACGAGCAGTACTTC
few	TRBV9	.	TRBJ1-6	CASSSGGFSPLHF	TGTGCCAGCAGCTCGGGGGGTTTTTCACCCCTCCACTTT
.	TRBV15	TRBD1	TRBJ2-2	CATKTGGTGELFF	TGTGCCACTAAGACAGGGGGGACCGGGGAGCTGTTTTTT
.	TRBV5-6	.	TRBJ2-7	CASSGGDGGPLYEQYF	TGTGCCAGCAGCGGTGGGGACGGCGGCCCCCTCTACGAGCAGTACTTC
.	TRBV29-1	.	TRBJ2-1	CSIQAGQSSHEQFF	TGCAGCATTCAAGCGGGCCAGTCGAGTCATGAGCAGTTCTTC
few	TRBV20-1	.	TRBJ2-7	CSASDRSYEQYF	TGCAGTGCTAGTGACCGCTCCTACGAGCAGTACTTC
.	TRBV29-1	.	TRBJ2-5	CSSLRSQETQYF	TGCAGCAGCCTAAGGTCCCAAGAGACCCAGTACTTC
.	TRBV9	TRBD1	TRBJ2-5	CASSARQGEETQYF	TGTGCCAGCAGCGCCAGACAGGGTGAGGAGACCCAGTACTTC
.	TRBV5-1	TRBD1	TRBJ2-3	CASSPLWTGGYGTDTQYF	TGCGCCAGCAGCCCCCTATGGACAGGGGGCTATGGCACAGATACGCAGTATTTT
few	TRBV6-2/TRBV6-3	TRBD2	TRBJ2-5	CASQPGLAGVGTQYF	TGTGCCAGCCAACCAGGACTAGCGGGAGTGGGGACCCAGTACTTC
.	TRBV7-2	.	TRBJ2-4	CASSLALSQLAKNIQYF	TGTGCCAGCAGCTTAGCGCTATCTCAGCTAGCCAAAAACATTCAGTACTTC
.	TRBV12-3/TRBV12-4	.	TRBJ1-2	CASSLSPADGYTF	TGTGCCAGCAGTTTGTCCCCGGCAGATGGCTACACCTTC
once	TRBV7-9	.	TRBJ1-2	CASSFSTHGGYTF	TGTGCCAGCAGCTTTAGTACCCATGGGGGCTACACCTTC
.	TRBV10-1	TRBD2	TRBJ2-1	CASSEKREYGIVDEQFF	TGCGCCAGCAGTGAAAAGCGGGAGTATGGGATCGTGGATGAGCAGTTCTTC
.	TRBV6-2/TRBV6-3	.	TRBJ1-5	CASSYSKASTEPQHF	TGTGCCAGCAGTTACTCGAAAGCCTCAACGGAGCCCCAGCATTTT
few	TRBV27	TRBD2	TRBJ2-7	CASSFNGGSYEQYF	TGTGCCAGCAGTTTTAATGGCGGGAGCTACGAGCAGTACTTC
few	TRBV3-1	.	TRBJ2-7	CASSQEWTEQYF	TGTGCCAGCAGCCAGGAGTGGACTGAGCAGTACTTC
.	TRBV7-9	.	TRBJ1-6	CASELGAYNSPLHF	TGTGCCAGCGAATTGGGGGCCTATAATTCACCCCTCCACTTT
.	TRBV3-1	.	TRBJ2-5	CASSQAGDRQYF	TGTGCCAGCAGCCAGGCGGGGGACAGGCAGTACTTC
.	TRBV5-1	TRBD1	TRBJ2-7	CASSSQSGTGFYEQYF	TGCGCCAGCAGCTCGCAATCCGGGACAGGATTCTACGAGCAGTACTTC
.	TRBV3-1	.	TRBJ1-2	CASSRGTTVYGYTF	TGTGCCAGCAGCCGCGGGACGACAGTCTATGGCTACACCTTC
.	TRBV10-3	TRBD2	TRBJ2-3	CAISESSSGGADTQYF	TGTGCCATCAGTGAGTCCTCTAGCGGGGGCGCAGATACGCAGTATTTT
.	TRBV12-3/TRBV12-4	TRBD1	TRBJ2-1	CASSPSTTGVYEQFF	TGTGCCAGCAGCCCAAGCACAACAGGGGTCTATGAGCAGTTCTTC
.	TRBV6-1	.	TRBJ2-5	CASSLGGRATQYF	TGTGCCAGCAGCTTAGGGGGGAGGGCGACCCAGTACTTC
.	TRBV5-1	.	TRBJ2-7	CASSYKGYEQYF	TGCGCCAGCAGCTATAAGGGCTACGAGCAGTACTTC
.	TRBV7-9	.	TRBJ2-3	CASGATLQDTQYF	TGTGCCAGCGGCGCCACCCTCCAAGATACGCAGTATTTT
few	TRBV7-3	TRBD2	TRBJ2-1	CASSTKPGLPYNEQFF	TGTGCCAGCAGCACAAAGCCGGGACTACCCTACAATGAGCAGTTCTTC
.	TRBV18	.	TRBJ2-7	CASSPDPGTAGEQYF	TGTGCCAGCTCACCTGACCCCGGGACAGCGGGGGAGCAGTACTTC
.	TRBV5-5	.	TRBJ1-5	CASSLLFNQPQHF	TGTGCCAGCAGCTTGCTGTTCAATCAGCCCCAGCATTTT
.	TRBV27	.	TRBJ1-5	CASGLFNQPQHF	TGTGCCAGCGGCCTCTTCAATCAGCCCCAGCATTTT
.	TRBV7-2	.	TRBJ1-2	CASSLVLGSSNYGYTF	TGTGCCAGCAGCTTAGTCTTGGGCAGTAGTAACTATGGCTACACCTTC